What follows is one T cell receptor (beta chain) and its context. This sample also contains other DNA sequences that code for the same CDR3. The data were taken from a study of shared clonotypes between healthy human individuals. TCRdb keeps only in-frame clones here, not all; method: immunoSEQ multiplex PCR. The sample records under 2,500,000 clones, about 94% being singletons. Sequenced input: naive CD4+ T cells sorted from blood. The subset denotes: CD45RA+ positively selected. This sequence originates from a young man in good health.

The CDR3 region has the DNA TGTGCCAGCTCACCAATCCCGGGTTACGAGCAGTACTTC. As protein: CASSPIPGYEQYF. The gene calls are TRBV18 and TRBJ2-7; D ambiguous. Germline CDR1 reads KGHSH; CDR2 reads LQKENI. This CDR3 is 13 amino acids long. V lost 2 bases and J 4 bases, leaving 9 bases between the germline ends.